Below are 25 T cell receptor beta chains sequenced from a single sample in a study of CD8 T cells in ankylosing spondylitis. Findings and limits, study-wide: Blood of patients with ankylosing spondylitis appeared to be characterized by a TCR beta motif of fewer than 10 highly homologous variants.

Their cognate antigens are unknown. TCRdb reprocessed the 5' RACE reads via MiXCR and lists one record per CDR3 protein. Among about 420,000 distinct CDR3 sequences, approximately 20% were seen once, and the ten largest hold 16%. Sequenced sample: blood, either unsorted or a sorted T cell fraction (not recorded which). These receptors originate from a male donor with ankylosing spondylitis.

The chain is built from TRBV25-1 and TRBJ2-7; D is unresolved. Per germline, CDR1 MGHDK and CDR2 SYGVNS. The CDR3 is 12 amino acids. V lost 3 bases to trimming and J lost 1 base, with 4 bases between them. The DNA for the CDR3 is TGTGCCAGCAGTGACTGGTCCTACGAGCAGTACTTC. Its translation: CASSDWSYEQYF.

The sample holds a few counts of this clonotype. The chain has TRBV25-1 and TRBJ2-5; TRBD1 might be the D (6 bases). From germline, CDR1 is MGHDK and CDR2 SYGVNS. The CDR3 has 14 residues. V lost 2 bases, J lost 4 bases, and 11 bases lay in between. Written as DNA, the CDR3 is TGTGCCAGCAGTGAAATCCAGGGGACAGAGACCCAGTACTTC. Translating gives CASSEIQGTETQYF.

This clonotype has a handful of counts. The V gene is TRBV15, the J gene TRBJ2-7; the D gene is possibly TRBD1 (5 bases). Per the germline V gene, CDR1 is LNHNV and CDR2 is YYDKDF (reference sequence). Between the trimmed V and J ends, which lost 0 bases and 4 bases, there was a span of 10 bases. The CDR3 sequence is 14 residues long. The CDR3 loop reads CATSREGVGYEQYF. The CDR3 DNA reads TGTGCCACCAGCAGAGAAGGGGTTGGGTACGAGCAGTACTTC.

This clonotype showed up just a few times. This sequence joins TRBV5-1 and TRBJ2-1, with 7 bases fitting TRBD1. CDR1 is SGHRS and CDR2 is YFSETQ in the germline V gene. With V trimmed by 4 bases and J by 2 bases, 9 bases remained unmatched. CDR3 length equals 16 residues. This CDR3 reads CASSRDGTGAYNEQFF. The CDR3, as DNA: TGCGCCAGCAGCCGCGATGGTACAGGGGCCTACAATGAGCAGTTCTTC.

This clonotype appeared many times. The V call is TRBV29-1, the J call TRBJ2-7; 10 nucleotides line up with TRBD2. Germline CDR1 SQVTM, CDR2 ANQGSEA. V lost 7 bases, J lost 11 bases, and 11 bases stayed unmatched. The CDR3 contains 12 residues. CDR3: CSAGLAAYGEYF. The CDR3 nucleotides read TGCAGCGCTGGACTAGCGGCCTACGGAGAGTACTTC.

The chain employs TRBV5-1 and TRBJ2-1, with 9 bases aligning to TRBD1. Germline CDR1 reads SGHRS; CDR2 reads YFSETQ. V lost 5 bases to trimming and J lost 3 bases; unmatched junction nucleotides: 9. The CDR3 has 16 residues. The CDR3 nucleotides are TGCGCCAGCAGTCCAACCCGGGACAGGGTCTACAATGAGCAGTTCTTC. Its translation: CASSPTRDRVYNEQFF.

This clonotype was detected only a few times. Here the CDR3 DNA reads TGTGCCAGCGGACAGAGCACCGGGGAGCTGTTTTTT. It specifies CASGQSTGELFF. V and J are TRBV7-3 and TRBJ2-2, with D maybe TRBD1 (6 bases). This CDR3 has 12 amino acids. From germline, CDR1 is SGHTA and CDR2 FQGTGA. Deletions cut 8 bases from V and 4 bases from J, with 8 bases between.

This clonotype was observed a few times. The chain joins TRBV12-3 or TRBV12-4 to TRBJ2-6; unclear D gene. The CDR3 length is 16 residues. The V and J ends lost 5 bases and 0 bases respectively, with 11 bases between them. Here the CDR3 reads CASSPAVGSGANVLTF. The DNA for the CDR3 is TGTGCCAGCAGTCCCGCAGTAGGCTCTGGGGCCAACGTCCTGACTTTC.

This clonotype has more than one count but fewer than ten. The chain employs TRBV7-8 and TRBJ2-7; 8 bases map to TRBD2. J gave up 5 bases and V 7 bases, and 7 bases lay outside the gene matches. CDR1 and CDR2 from the germline V gene are SGHVS and FQNEAQ. The CDR3 is 13 amino acids. In nucleotides, the CDR3 is TGTGCCAGCAAAAAGGGACTAGATGACGAGCAGTACTTC. Its protein product is CASKKGLDDEQYF. Drawing the rest from reference TRBV7-8 and TRBJ2-7, the complete variable domain is GAGVSQSPRYKVAKRGQDVALRCDPISGHVSLFWYQQALGQGPEFLTYFQNEAQLDKSGLPSDRFFAERPEGSVSTLKIQRTQQEDSAVYLCASKKGLDDEQYFGPGTRLTVT.

The V and J genes are TRBV7-3 and TRBJ2-5, with a tentative D call TRBD1 (8 bases). Trimming cost V 2 bases and J 4 bases, with 14 bases left between them. The CDR3 covers 15 residues. Looked up from germline, CDR1 is SGHTA and CDR2 is FQGTGA. The CDR3 loop is CASSLYRGRGETQYF. Here the CDR3 DNA reads TGTGCCAGCAGCTTATACAGGGGGAGGGGAGAGACCCAGTACTTC.

This clonotype has at least ten counts. The chain links TRBV29-1 to TRBJ2-3, with 8 bases aligning to TRBD1. This CDR3 region has 16 residues. CDR1 SQVTM and CDR2 ANQGSEA come from the germline V gene. V gave up 3 bases and J gave up 4 bases; unmatched junction bases: 12. The CDR3 reads CSVDRGQGQGADTQYF. The CDR3 DNA is TGCAGCGTTGACCGGGGGCAAGGACAGGGAGCAGATACGCAGTATTTT.

The gene calls are TRBV5-1 and TRBJ1-1, with TRBD1 identical over 7 bases. This CDR3 region has 16 residues. V shed 4 bases, J shed 5 bases, and the junction held 14 bases outside the gene matches. Looked up from germline, CDR1 is SGHRS and CDR2 is YFSETQ. The CDR3 DNA follows: TGCGCCAGCAGCGAAACAGGGGCAGGTTTATTGACTGAAGCTTTCTTT. Translation: CASSETGAGLLTEAFF.

The genes are TRBV28 and TRBJ2-1; the match to TRBD2 covers 12 bases. The CDR3 is 15 residues long. CDR1 and CDR2 (germline): MDHEN, SYDVKM. The junction had 4 bases not matched to a gene; V was cut back by 0 bases and J by 10 bases. The CDR3, as DNA: TGTGCCAGCAGTTTATGGACTAGCGGGAGTTTCGAGCAGTTCTTC. Amino acids: CASSLWTSGSFEQFF.

This clonotype was detected only a few times. This chain joins TRBV5-5 and TRBJ2-1, with 9 bases lining up with TRBD2. The CDR3 contains 16 residues. V shed 4 bases, J shed 5 bases, and the junction held 10 bases outside the gene matches. From germline, CDR1 is SGHKS and CDR2 YYEKEE (reference sequence). CDR3 protein: CASSPVRLAGNNEQFF. The CDR3 nucleotides read TGTGCCAGCAGCCCGGTGAGGCTAGCGGGGAACAATGAGCAGTTCTTC. Supplemented by reference TRBV5-5 and TRBJ2-1, the full variable domain reads DAGVTQSPTHLIKTRGQQVTLRCSPISGHKSVSWYQQVLGQGPQFIFQYYEKEERGRGNFPDRFSARQFPNYSSELNVNALLLGDSALYLCASSPVRLAGNNEQFFGPGTRLTVL.

The chain carries TRBV6-1 and TRBJ2-7, with a possible D match to TRBD1 (6 bases). Germline-derived CDR1 and CDR2 are MNHNS and SASEGT. The CDR3 covers 14 residues. Trimming cost V 5 bases and J 6 bases, with 17 bases left between them. The CDR3 spells CASSKGVQGGEQYF. DNA for the CDR3: TGTGCCAGCAGTAAAGGGGTACAGGGCGGCGAGCAGTACTTC.

The chain is built from TRBV28 and TRBJ2-1, with 8 bases that match TRBD1. The CDR3 runs to 15 residues. Germline V gene data show CDR1 as MDHEN and CDR2 as SYDVKM. Unmatched junction bases numbered 7, after V lost 5 bases and J lost 4 bases. DNA of the CDR3: TGTGCCAGCAGTCCCGGGACAGGAATTTACAATGAGCAGTTCTTC. It encodes CASSPGTGIYNEQFF.

The chain is built from TRBV24-1 and TRBJ2-3; 8 bases map to TRBD2. Looked up from germline, CDR1 is KGHDR and CDR2 is SFDVKD. The J segment lost 1 base and the V segment lost 9 bases, leaving 2 bases of the junction unmatched. The CDR3 consists of 13 residues. The CDR3 DNA sequence: TGTGCCACCGAGACTAGCGGCACAGATACGCAGTATTTT. Its translation: CATETSGTDTQYF.

The CDR3: CASTSGDIQYF. The CDR3 nucleotides are TGCGCCAGCACCTCAGGAGACATTCAGTACTTC. This chain joins TRBV5-1 and TRBJ2-4; D is undetermined. V was trimmed by 6 bases and J by 8 bases, leaving 9 bases between them. From germline, CDR1 is SGHRS and CDR2 YFSETQ. The CDR3 totals 11 residues.

The genes are TRBV4-1 and TRBJ2-5, with 7 bases fitting TRBD2. This CDR3 has 13 residues. In germline, CDR1 is MGHRA, CDR2 YSYEKL. Losses at the gene ends were 4 bases for V and 4 bases for J; bases not matched to a gene: 3. The CDR3: CASSRTRGETQYF. In DNA form, the CDR3 reads TGCGCCAGCAGCCGGACTAGAGGAGAGACCCAGTACTTC.

This clonotype was recorded a few times. V gene TRBV4-1 combines with J gene TRBJ2-7, with a weak D call TRBD2 (6 bases). V lost 1 base and J 2 bases, leaving 12 bases between the germline ends. Germline-derived CDR1 and CDR2 are MGHRA and YSYEKL. This CDR3 has 15 amino acids. This CDR3 reads CASSQGEAGPYEQYF. The CDR3 DNA follows: TGCGCCAGCAGCCAAGGGGAGGCTGGGCCCTACGAGCAGTACTTC.

This clonotype was observed at least ten times. The chain links TRBV5-1 to TRBJ1-2; D remains ambiguous. The V and J ends lost 0 bases and 4 bases respectively, with 7 bases between them. The CDR3 extends over 13 amino acids. Germline CDR1 and CDR2: SGHRS and YFSETQ. The CDR3 bases are TGCGCCAGCAGCTTGGTTATCGGCTATGGCTACACCTTC. Residues: CASSLVIGYGYTF.

This clonotype was observed at least ten times. J is TRBJ2-7 and V is TRBV12-3 or TRBV12-4; TRBD2 matches 7 bases. V was clipped by 5 bases and J by 7 bases; unmatched bases: 11. The CDR3 totals 14 residues. The CDR3 sequence: CASSPGTIMGEQYF. The CDR3, as DNA: TGTGCCAGCAGTCCCGGGACTATAATGGGTGAGCAGTACTTC.

V is TRBV30 and J is TRBJ1-5; D call uncertain. The CDR3 has 12 amino acids. Germline V gene sequence: CDR1 GTSNPN, CDR2 SVGIG (reference sequence). V gave up 3 bases and J gave up 3 bases, with 6 bases separating them. In DNA form, the CDR3 reads TGTGCCTGGAGCTATCCCAATCAGCCCCAGCATTTT. Protein: CAWSYPNQPQHF.

V gene TRBV28 combines with J gene TRBJ2-3; TRBD2 might be the D (5 bases). This CDR3 comprises 15 residues. The ends were cut back, 3 bases at V and 4 bases at J, with 14 bases in the middle. Germline assignment: CDR1 MDHEN and CDR2 SYDVKM. CDR3 sequence (DNA): TGTGCCAGCAGTTTGGGAGAGGCCAGCGCAGATACGCAGTATTTT. It is translated as CASSLGEASADTQYF.

CDR3 in DNA: TGTGCCAGCAGCGAGCAGAATTCACCCCTCCACTTT. It yields the protein CASSEQNSPLHF. The rearrangement links TRBV7-9 to TRBJ1-6; unclear D gene. This CDR3 region has 12 residues. Trimming left V 5 bases short and J 7 bases short, with 6 bases between. Per germline, CDR1 SEHNR and CDR2 FQNEAQ (reference sequence).